The 17 T cell receptor beta chains in this list originate from one sample, sequenced in a study of long-term antiretroviral therapy in people with HIV. At the survey level, the v3.0 immunoSEQ assay was run. Sequencing used immunoSEQ multiplex PCR; TCRdb keeps in-frame clones, though not all of them. The sample yields approximately 29,000 clones, around 89% seen once. The specimen comprised unsorted PBMCs, sampled 0.5 years after starting antiretroviral therapy. The receptors originated from a woman between 18 and 29 years old with HIV.

The V call is TRBV7-3, the J call TRBJ2-6; tentatively, D is TRBD2 (6 bases). Per the germline V gene, CDR1 is SGHTA and CDR2 is FQGTGA. Trimming removed 4 bases from V and 1 base from J, with 17 bases in between. The CDR3 loop spans 18 amino acids. This CDR3 reads CASSSQRAGWSGANVLTF. CDR3 DNA: TGTGCCAGCAGCTCCCAACGGGCGGGATGGTCTGGGGCCAACGTCCTGACTTTC.

The chain uses TRBV5-5 and TRBJ2-2; 12 bases fit TRBD2. The CDR3 has 16 amino acids. CDR1 is SGHKS and CDR2 is YYEKEE in the germline V gene (reference sequence). V gave up 3 bases and J gave up 7 bases; unmatched junction bases: 7. The CDR3 DNA is TGTGCCAGCAGCTCCCTACCGGGACTAGCGGGCGGGGAGCTGTTTTTT. Translated: CASSSLPGLAGGELFF. Complete variable domain (other parts from reference TRBV5-5 and TRBJ2-2): DAGVTQSPTHLIKTRGQQVTLRCSPISGHKSVSWYQQVLGQGPQFIFQYYEKEERGRGNFPDRFSARQFPNYSSELNVNALLLGDSALYLCASSSLPGLAGGELFFGEGSRLTVL.

The genes are TRBV19 and TRBJ2-1; 7 bases align to TRBD2. Germline lookup yields CDR1 LNHDA and CDR2 SQIVND (reference sequence). The CDR3 is 14 residues long. The J segment lost 0 bases and the V segment lost 5 bases, leaving 1 base of the junction unmatched. The CDR3 DNA reads TGTGCCAGTAGTGGGGAGGGCTCCTACAATGAGCAGTTCTTC. Its protein product is CASSGEGSYNEQFF.

The chain carries TRBV28 and TRBJ2-7, with D perhaps TRBD1 or TRBD2 (5 bases each). The CDR3 contains 13 residues. Trimming removed 6 bases from V and 6 bases from J, with 15 bases in between. Germline assignment: CDR1 MDHEN and CDR2 SYDVKM. The CDR3 DNA reads as TGTGCCAGCAGACCGGGACCTCAGCGCGAGCAGTACTTC. Amino acid sequence: CASRPGPQREQYF.

The V gene is TRBV5-1, the J gene TRBJ2-6, with a possible D match to TRBD1 (5 bases). CDR1 is SGHRS, CDR2 YFSETQ, per germline. V was cut by 2 bases and J by 3 bases, with 18 bases left in between. The CDR3 is 18 amino acids. Written as DNA, the CDR3 is TGCGCCAGCAGCTTTACTCTTAGCAGGGCCAATGGGGCCAACGTCCTGACTTTC. Translated, it gives CASSFTLSRANGANVLTF.

The chain uses TRBV1 and TRBJ1-1. TRBV1 corresponds to a pseudogene. The CDR3 is 14 residues long. CDR3 loop: CTSSQDVRGMEAFF. The DNA of the CDR3 is TGCACCAGCAGCCAAGATGTTCGGGGGATGGAAGCTTTCTTT.

CDR3 sequence: CASSEQGTLYGYTF. In DNA, the CDR3 is TGTGCCAGCAGTGAACAGGGAACCCTCTATGGCTACACCTTC. V and J are TRBV28 and TRBJ1-2, with D perhaps matching TRBD1 (6 bases). There are 14 residues in the CDR3. Trimming removed 5 bases from V and 4 bases from J, with 14 bases in between. The germline gives CDR1 MDHEN, CDR2 SYDVKM.

The rearrangement uses TRBV5-1 and TRBJ1-4; the match to TRBD1 covers 8 bases. J gave up 6 bases and V 0 bases, and 4 bases lay outside the gene matches. CDR3 length: 15 residues. Germline V gene sequence: CDR1 SGHRS, CDR2 YFSETQ. This CDR3 is CASSLVGRGHEKLFF. CDR3 bases: TGCGCCAGCAGCTTGGTTGGCAGGGGGCATGAAAAACTGTTTTTT. The full variable domain, its missing parts supplied by reference TRBV5-1 and TRBJ1-4, is KAGVTQTPRYLIKTRGQQVTLSCSPISGHRSVSWYQQTPGQGLQFLFEYFSETQRNKGNFPGRFSGRQFSNSRSEMNVSTLELGDSALYLCASSLVGRGHEKLFFGSGTQLSVL.

The chain joins TRBV7-3 to TRBJ1-2; D not resolved. Germline V gene lookup returns CDR1 SGHTA and CDR2 FQGTGA. V was cut by 2 bases and J by 2 bases, with 12 bases left in between. This CDR3 has 15 amino acids. The CDR3 region is CASSLAARQNYGYTF. Here the CDR3 DNA reads TGTGCCAGCAGCTTAGCGGCCCGCCAAAACTATGGCTACACCTTC.

V and J are TRBV6-5 and TRBJ1-2; tentative D call: TRBD1 (6 bases). The length of the CDR3 is 15 residues. The germline V gene has CDR1 MNHEY and CDR2 SVGAGI. The V and J ends lost 4 bases and 4 bases respectively, with 16 bases between them. Here the CDR3 reads CASSFAPTGIYGYTF. CDR3 nucleotides: TGTGCCAGCAGTTTCGCACCGACAGGCATCTATGGCTACACCTTC.

This chain connects TRBV27 to TRBJ2-7, with 10 bases aligning to TRBD2. The V gene end was trimmed by 5 bases and the J gene end by 6 bases; junction bases not matched to a gene: 10. This CDR3 has 15 amino acids. The germline CDR1 and CDR2 sequences are MNHEY and SMNVEV (reference sequence). The CDR3 sequence: CASSDSPSGSSEQYF. Here the CDR3 DNA reads TGTGCCAGCAGTGATAGTCCTAGCGGGAGCTCCGAGCAGTACTTC.

The CDR3 here is CASSYLLADTQYF. The CDR3 DNA is TGTGCCAGCAGCTACTTACTCGCAGATACGCAGTATTTT. V gene TRBV5-6 combines with J gene TRBJ2-3; D is ambiguous. V shed 3 bases and J shed 4 bases, with 9 bases lying between them. Germline V gene sequence: CDR1 SGHDT, CDR2 YYEEEE. CDR3 size: 13 residues.

The CDR3 DNA reads as TGCGCCAGCAGCCCCGCCACGGGGACAGGGTATTCTGGGGCCAACGTCCTGACTTTC. This sequence encodes CASSPATGTGYSGANVLTF. This chain links TRBV4-3 with TRBJ2-6; 9 bases agree with TRBD1. Trimming took 4 bases from V and 1 from J; bases not matched to a gene: 11. Germline V gene lookup returns CDR1 LGHNA and CDR2 YSLEER. The CDR3 is 19 amino acids.

The chain couples TRBV4-2 to TRBJ1-1; D call uncertain. The CDR3 has 15 residues. Looked up from germline, CDR1 is LGHNA and CDR2 is YNFKEQ. Deletions cut 0 bases from V and 0 bases from J, with 8 bases between. CDR3 sequence reads: CASSQEKNMNTEAFF. The CDR3 bases are TGTGCCAGCAGCCAAGAGAAGAATATGAACACTGAAGCTTTCTTT.

This chain joins TRBV11-2 and TRBJ2-5, with 13 bases fitting TRBD2. This CDR3 spans 17 amino acids. V was clipped by 5 bases and J by 5 bases; unmatched bases: 11. Germline loops: CDR1 SGHAT, CDR2 FQNNGV. The CDR3, as DNA: TGTGCCAGCAGCACACCGACGGGACTAGCGGGATCGGAGACCCAGTACTTC. This encodes CASSTPTGLAGSETQYF.

V is TRBV10-3 and J is TRBJ1-1, with TRBD1 as a possible D gene (6 bases). Germline loops: CDR1 ENHRY, CDR2 SYGVKD. V lost 9 bases to trimming and J lost 0 bases, with 20 bases between them. This CDR3 is built from 16 residues. CDR3 protein: CAISLGGQTMNTEAFF. Written as DNA, the CDR3 is TGTGCCATTTCCTTAGGTGGACAGACAATGAACACTGAAGCTTTCTTT.

V is TRBV5-4 and J is TRBJ1-2, with TRBD1 identical over 8 bases. Germline loops: CDR1 SGHNT, CDR2 YYREEE (reference sequence). With 2 bases clipped from V and 4 bases from J, the junction kept 7 bases outside the gene matches. The CDR3 runs 15 residues. CDR3 residues: CASSLSGGASYGYTF. As DNA, the CDR3 is TGTGCCAGCAGCTTATCAGGGGGCGCGAGCTATGGCTACACCTTC.